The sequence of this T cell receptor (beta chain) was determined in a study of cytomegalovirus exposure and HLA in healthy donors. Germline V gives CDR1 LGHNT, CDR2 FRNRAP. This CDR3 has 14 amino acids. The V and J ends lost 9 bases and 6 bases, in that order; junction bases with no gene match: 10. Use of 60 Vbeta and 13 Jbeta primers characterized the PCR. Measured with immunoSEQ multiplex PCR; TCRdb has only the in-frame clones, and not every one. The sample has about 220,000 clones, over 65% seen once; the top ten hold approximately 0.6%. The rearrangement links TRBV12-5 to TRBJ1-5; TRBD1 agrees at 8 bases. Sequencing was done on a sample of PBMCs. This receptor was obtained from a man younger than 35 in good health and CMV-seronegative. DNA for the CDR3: TGTGCTAGCGCAGGCGACAGGGGTTTTCAGCCCCAGCATTTT. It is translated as CASAGDRGFQPQHF.